This T cell receptor (beta chain) is from a study of identical twins. This clonotype occurred once. Template switching added a universal primer site, and cDNA bore unique molecular identifiers. A single record per CDR3 protein comes from TCRdb applying MiXCR to the 5' RACE reads. The sample contains hundreds of thousands of distinct CDR3 sequences, less than 25% of which appear only once. The sample was also reused in another study, on T cells expressing NK-cell markers.

This clonotype was sampled from a woman in her late teens or twenties in good health. The sequenced material came from PBMCs.

The CDR3 DNA follows: TGTGCCAGCAGTAGGGTCAATTCCTTCACAGATACGCAGTATTTT. Its protein is CASSRVNSFTDTQYF. J is TRBJ2-3 and V is TRBV2; D is uncertain. There are 15 residues in the CDR3. V shed 5 bases and J shed 2 bases, with 14 bases lying between them. Germline V gene lookup returns CDR1 SNHLY and CDR2 FYNNEI.